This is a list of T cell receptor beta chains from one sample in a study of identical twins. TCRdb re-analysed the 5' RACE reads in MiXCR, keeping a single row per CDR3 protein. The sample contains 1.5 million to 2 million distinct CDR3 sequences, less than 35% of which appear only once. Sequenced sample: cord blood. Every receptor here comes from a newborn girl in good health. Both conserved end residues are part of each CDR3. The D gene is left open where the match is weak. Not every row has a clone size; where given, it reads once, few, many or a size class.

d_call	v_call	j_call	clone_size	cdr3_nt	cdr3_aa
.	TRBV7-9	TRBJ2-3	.	TGTGCCAGCAGCTGGGGGGTTCTCACAGATACGCAGTATTTT	CASSWGVLTDTQYF
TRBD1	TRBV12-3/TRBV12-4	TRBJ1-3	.	TGTGCCAGCAGCCCCCGACAGGGTACTGGAAACACCATATATTTT	CASSPRQGTGNTIYF
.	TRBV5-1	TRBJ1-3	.	TGCGCCAGCAGCCCCGGGACATATACCTCTGGAAACACCATATATTTT	CASSPGTYTSGNTIYF
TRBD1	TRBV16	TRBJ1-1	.	TGTGCCAGCAGCCGGGACAGGGTGAAAGCTTTCTTT	CASSRDRVKAFF
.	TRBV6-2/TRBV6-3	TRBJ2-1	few	TGTGCCAGCAGTTTCCCGGGAATACCCTACAATGAGCAGTTCTTC	CASSFPGIPYNEQFF
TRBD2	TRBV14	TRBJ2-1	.	TGTGCCAGCAGCCCCCTAGCTAGCGGGGTTTACAATGAGCAGTTCTTC	CASSPLASGVYNEQFF
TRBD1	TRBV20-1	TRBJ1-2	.	TGCAGTGCTAGAGCCAGGACAGGGGCTGTCTATGGCTACACCTTC	CSARARTGAVYGYTF
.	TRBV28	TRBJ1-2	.	TGTGCCAGCACCCGATCCCGAGCAGCTAACTATGGCTACACCTTC	CASTRSRAANYGYTF
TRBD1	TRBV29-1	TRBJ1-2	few	TGCAGCGTGCACAAAACCCGGACAGGGGTCAACTATGGCTACACCTTC	CSVHKTRTGVNYGYTF
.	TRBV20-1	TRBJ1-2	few	TGCAGTGCTATTCCCGGGCTGGGGATTAACTATGGCTACACCTTC	CSAIPGLGINYGYTF
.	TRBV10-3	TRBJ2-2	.	TGTGCCATCAGTGGCAGGGAACTAGAGGAGCTGTTTTTT	CAISGRELEELFF
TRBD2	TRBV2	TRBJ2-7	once	TGTGCCAGCAGTGAAACAGCGGGGTCCACGATTTACAATGAGCAGTACTTC	CASSETAGSTIYNEQYF
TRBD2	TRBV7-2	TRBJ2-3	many	TGTGCCAGCAGCTCCGGACTAGCGGGATTTAGCACAGATACGCAGTATTTT	CASSSGLAGFSTDTQYF
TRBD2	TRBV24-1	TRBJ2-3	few	TGTGCCACCAGTGATTCACTAGCGGGAACCGACACAGATACGCGGTATTTT	CATSDSLAGTDTDTRYF
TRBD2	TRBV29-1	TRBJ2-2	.	TGCAGCGCCCGACTAGCGGGGGCCAAGAACACCGGGGAGCTGTTTTTT	CSARLAGAKNTGELFF
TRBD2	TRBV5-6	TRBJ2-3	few	TGTGCCAGCAGCCCCGGGACTAGCGGGATGATCACAGATACGCAGTATTTT	CASSPGTSGMITDTQYF
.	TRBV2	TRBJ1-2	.	TGTGCCAGCACGGACCGGACTTATGGCTACACCTTC	CASTDRTYGYTF
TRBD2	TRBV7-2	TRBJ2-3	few	TGTGCCAGCAGCTTATGGGTTTCTAGCGGGAGTGGTGCAGATACGCAGTATTTT	CASSLWVSSGSGADTQYF
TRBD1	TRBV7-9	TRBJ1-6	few	TGTGCCAGCAGCATAAAGGGACAGGGTAATTCACCCCTCCACTTT	CASSIKGQGNSPLHF
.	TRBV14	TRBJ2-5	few	TGTGCCAGCAGCCAAGTACGCCTTCAAGAGACCCAGTACTTC	CASSQVRLQETQYF
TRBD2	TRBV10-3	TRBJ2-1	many	TGTGCCATCAGTGCGATACTAGCGGGGACAAATGAGCAGTTCTTC	CAISAILAGTNEQFF
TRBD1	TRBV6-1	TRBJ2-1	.	TGTGCCGGCAGAGACAGGGTTCGAAGTGAGGAGCAGTTCTTC	CAGRDRVRSEEQFF
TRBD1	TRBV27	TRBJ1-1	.	TGTGCCAGCAGTCAAAATTCCAGGGGGCGCGCGAACACTGAAGCTTTCTTT	CASSQNSRGRANTEAFF
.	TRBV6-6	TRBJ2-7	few	TGTGCCAGCAGTTACTGGATGTACAATGAGCAGTACTTC	CASSYWMYNEQYF
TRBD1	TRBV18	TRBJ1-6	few	TGTGCCAGCTCACCAGGACAGGGGTTTCCACCCCTCCACTTT	CASSPGQGFPPLHF
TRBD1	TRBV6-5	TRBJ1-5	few	TGTGCCAGCAGTTACTCCCCAGGTAGGGGGCTATATAGCAATCAGCCCCAGCATTTT	CASSYSPGRGLYSNQPQHF
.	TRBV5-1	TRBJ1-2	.	TGCGCCAGCAGCGAAGGATCGACAGATAGCTATGGCTACACCTTC	CASSEGSTDSYGYTF
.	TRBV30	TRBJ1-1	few	TGTGCCTGGACCCAGGGAATGAACACTGAAGCTTTCTTT	CAWTQGMNTEAFF
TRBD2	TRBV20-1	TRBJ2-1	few	TGCAGTGCGGTCCCTAGCGGGGGGTCCTACAATGAGCAGTTCTTC	CSAVPSGGSYNEQFF
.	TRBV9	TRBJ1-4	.	TGTGCCAGCAGCGTGGGAGGGGTAGGTGAAAAACTGTTTTTT	CASSVGGVGEKLFF
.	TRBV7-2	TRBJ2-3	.	TGTGCCAGCAGCTTAGCGTGGATCATTAGCGGTGGCCCAAATACGCAGTATTTT	CASSLAWIISGGPNTQYF
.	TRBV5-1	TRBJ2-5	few	TGCGCCAGCAGTTCCGACCCTATGGGAGAGACCCAGTACTTC	CASSSDPMGETQYF
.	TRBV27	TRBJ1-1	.	TGTGCCAGCAGAGTATCCGACGTGGGCACTGAAGCTTTCTTT	CASRVSDVGTEAFF
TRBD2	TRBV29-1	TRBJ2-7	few	TGCAGCGTCCGGGGGGGCCCTAGCTCCTACGAGCAGTACTTC	CSVRGGPSSYEQYF
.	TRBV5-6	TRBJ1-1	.	TGTGCCAGCAGCTTGGATGTGGTGGCCAGTGAAGCTTTCTTT	CASSLDVVASEAFF